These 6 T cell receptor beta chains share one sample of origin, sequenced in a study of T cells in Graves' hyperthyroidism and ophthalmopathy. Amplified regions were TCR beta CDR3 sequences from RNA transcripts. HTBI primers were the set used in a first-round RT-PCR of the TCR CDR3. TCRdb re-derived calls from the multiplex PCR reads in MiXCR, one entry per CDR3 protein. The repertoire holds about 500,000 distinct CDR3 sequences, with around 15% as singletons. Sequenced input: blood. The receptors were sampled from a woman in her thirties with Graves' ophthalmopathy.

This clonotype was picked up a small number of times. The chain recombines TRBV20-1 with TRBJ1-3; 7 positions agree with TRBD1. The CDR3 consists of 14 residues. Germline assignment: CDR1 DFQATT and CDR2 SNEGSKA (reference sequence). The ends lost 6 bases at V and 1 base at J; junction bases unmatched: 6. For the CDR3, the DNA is TGCAGTGCATTCGGGGGACAGTCTGGAAACACCATATATTTT. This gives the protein CSAFGGQSGNTIYF.

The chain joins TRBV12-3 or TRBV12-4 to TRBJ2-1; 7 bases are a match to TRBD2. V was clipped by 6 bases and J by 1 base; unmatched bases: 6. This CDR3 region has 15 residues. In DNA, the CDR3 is TGTGCCAGCAGCACTAGCGAGCTTTCCTACAATGAGCAGTTCTTC. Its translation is CASSTSELSYNEQFF.

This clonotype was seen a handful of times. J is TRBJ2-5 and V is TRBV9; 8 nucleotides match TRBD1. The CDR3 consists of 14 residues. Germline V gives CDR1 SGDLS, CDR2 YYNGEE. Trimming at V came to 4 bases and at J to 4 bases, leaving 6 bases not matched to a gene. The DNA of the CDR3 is TGTGCCAGCAGCCAGGGGGCGTTAGGAGAGACCCAGTACTTC. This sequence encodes CASSQGALGETQYF.

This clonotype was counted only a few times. DNA of the CDR3: TGTGCCAGCAGCTTAGCCTCGGGACAGTGGTATGGCTACACCTTC. Amino acid sequence: CASSLASGQWYGYTF. The chain joins TRBV7-2 to TRBJ1-2; 7 bases are shared with TRBD1. The V and J ends lost 0 bases and 5 bases, in that order; junction bases with no gene match: 6. Germline lookup yields CDR1 SGHTA and CDR2 FQGNSA. The CDR3 loop spans 15 amino acids.

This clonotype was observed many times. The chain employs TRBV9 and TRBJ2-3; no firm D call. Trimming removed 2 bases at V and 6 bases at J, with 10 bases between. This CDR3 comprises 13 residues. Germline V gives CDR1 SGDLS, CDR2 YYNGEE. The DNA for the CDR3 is TGTGCCAGCAGCGTTCGCGCAGACGATACGCAGTATTTT. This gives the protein CASSVRADDTQYF.

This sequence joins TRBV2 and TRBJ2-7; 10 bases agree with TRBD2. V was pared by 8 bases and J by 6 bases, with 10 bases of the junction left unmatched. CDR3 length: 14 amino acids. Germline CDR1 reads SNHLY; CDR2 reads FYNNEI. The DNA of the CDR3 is TGTGCCAGCCGGGCGGGACTAGCGCTCTCCGAGCAGTACTTC. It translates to CASRAGLALSEQYF.